This T cell receptor (beta chain) derives from a study of blood T cell dynamics during melanoma immunotherapy. Study context: Standard first-line treatment here was pembrolizumab or nivolumab plus ipilimumab in metastatic melanoma.

Time point noted: week 3, after first cycle of checkpoint inhibitor. Sequencing was performed with immunoSEQ multiplex PCR; in TCRdb, only in-frame clones are kept and a portion is missing. The sample lists about 11,000 clones, about four fifths occurring once. With 4 bases clipped from V and 4 bases from J, the junction kept 9 bases outside the gene matches. The CDR3 length is 15 residues. The germline CDR1 and CDR2 sequences are MGHRA and YSYEKL. Specimen: blood, collected from a patient treated with checkpoint blockade. The V gene is TRBV4-1, the J gene TRBJ1-2; TRBD1 agrees at 7 bases. The TCR comes from a human donor with melanoma. The CDR3 DNA reads TGCGCCAGCAGCCCAACGACAGGGCTTGGCTATGGCTACACCTTC. It codes for CASSPTTGLGYGYTF.